This T cell receptor beta chain appears in the sequencing data of a study of cytomegalovirus exposure and HLA in healthy donors (dated by TCRdb to about 2017). Looking at the study overall: In an earlier analysis of several hundred of the donors, 276 Gb of sequence data and 120 million or so unique TCR beta sequences from approximately 180 million T cells were reported. Roughly 300 gigabases of sequencing data and tens of millions of unique TCR sequences were included in an early release covering 550 to 800 HLA-typed donors. The study aimed to test whether cataloging public T cell receptors could reveal signatures of past pathogen exposure. A later analysis re-examined previously published TCR beta repertoires from over 500 donors and added high-resolution HLA genotyping to investigate patterns of TCR occurrence. To predict cytomegalovirus infection status, the study combined high-throughput TCR immunosequencing, statistical association of individual TCRs with disease status, and machine learning. An earlier analysis of roughly 600 of the donors used high-throughput TCR beta sequencing to judge whether each TCR beta V gene segment behaved as functional or pseudogenic. In addition to the first cohort of hundreds of subjects, a separate validation cohort of approximately 120 different subjects was used. Donor age, sex, ethnicity and CMV serostatus were compiled alongside the repertoire data. Typing coverage differed by locus: A, B, C, DRB1 and DQB1 were typed in about 629-630 donors, DQA1 in 500 to 550, DPA1 in some 600, and DPB1 in just under 480. The genetic ancestry cluster associated with self-reported Caucasian donors included around four fifths of the approximately 430 genotyped donors. Class I and class II HLA loci were covered by the typing at four-digit resolution. A handful of DR-DQ haplotypes were treated as single units for association and clustering because of strong linkage in the cohort. On average, around 240,000 unique TCR beta nucleotide sequences were sequenced per donor among a few hundred genotyped donors of the cohort, with around 19% of those sequences being non-productive. The study used immunosequencing to profile the T cell repertoires of approximately 650 subjects and linked those repertoires to cytomegalovirus serostatus. All discovery cohort repertoires had been generated using a single sequencing platform. In the later analysis, no new phenotypic data were used to find candidate immune exposures; instead, reliance was placed on TCR beta sequences and their occurrence across donors. Genome-wide SNP genotypes for about three fifths of the roughly 670 donors were used in a later genetic analysis, which treated that subset as a discovery cohort. The investigation overall reported the following: In an earlier analysis of a few hundred of the donors, most TCR beta V segments were observed in productive rearrangements about 87% or about 30% of the time, broadly matching IMGT annotations. Linkage disequilibrium might explain the correlated functional status among segregating V segments, but an unknown experimental factor could not be ruled out. In a later analysis, HLA-associated TCR beta chains were found to be more clonally expanded and to have lower generation probabilities than equally common non-associated chains. At a false discovery rate of 0.05, a later analysis linked 16,951 TCR beta sequences to specific HLA alleles. Because counts were too low, 15 or so rarely observed V segments, including chromosome 9 orphons, were excluded from the earlier analysis of 587 of the donors. The 87-base-pair reads could not distinguish some IMGT-functional V segments, including TRBV6-2 and TRBV6-3, so those segments were excluded. Because HLA typing was unavailable for some donors at each locus, only the typed subset was used in association tests. According to a later analysis, TCR association rates differed among HLA loci, with DRB1 alleles showing the most associated TCRs and HLA-C alleles showing the fewest. A further reported finding was that TCR beta sequences accurately predicted the HLA-A and HLA-B alleles for most subjects in the first cohort. The study gave a list of roughly 150 TCR beta chains associated with cytomegalovirus. For the cohort, immune exposure information was limited to CMV serostatus. Roughly uniform sequencing depth across donors was assumed in presence/absence analyses, although this assumption may not hold. Strong co-occurrence of HLA alleles, especially DR and DQ, made assigning TCR associations to individual alleles difficult. In this cohort, only TCR beta chains were sequenced, and detectable features were limited by the absence of alpha or paired-chain data. The authors suggested that the approach could potentially be generalized to other disease states and immunological phenotypes. According to a later genetic analysis, donors in an Asian-associated ancestry cluster had fewer N-insertions in productive TCRs than the roughly 700-donor mean. The classifier was reported to diagnose cytomegalovirus status with high specificity and sensitivity in both the original and validation cohorts. In a later analysis, most CMV-associated TCR beta chains were found to appear HLA-restricted, with HLA associations seemingly driven largely by CMV exposure. A few of the identified cytomegalovirus-associated TCR beta chains were confirmed in vitro to be specific for cytomegalovirus antigens. Across donors, most TCR sequences were observed very rarely, whereas some public TCRs were present in many individuals. In a later genetic analysis, a missense DCLRE1C variant was associated with V-gene and J-gene trimming of TCR beta chains, and the association was replicated in an independent cohort. A group of highly shared sequence variants was considered likely to be a technical artifact of the sequencing pipeline. According to a later analysis, parvovirus B19, influenza, CMV and Epstein-Barr virus appeared linked to several top co-occurrence clusters.

The cohort comprised under 700 healthy bone marrow donors. All cohort members were sampled while nominally healthy, although unrecorded immune exposures were likely present. The donor tested CMV seronegative, placing the donor among the 300 to 400 seronegative members of the cohort. Every donor gave a peripheral blood sample, and the peripheral blood mononuclear cells from that sample were used for TCR beta sequencing. Genomic DNA was extracted from the blood cell samples with the Qiagen DNeasy Blood Extraction Kit. Note on this clone: Its antigen remains unidentified. No base quality information exists; no much larger clone differs at one position.

To prepare the library, the immunoSEQ multiplex PCR assay was applied. The multiplex PCR relied on a mix of 60 forward primers for TCR Vbeta segments and 13 reverse primers for TCR Jbeta segments. The CDR3 region of rearranged TCR beta genes was amplified from genomic DNA by a multiplex PCR assay. On the Illumina HiSeq System, the amplified TCR beta libraries were sequenced as 87-base-pair reads. Processing in the source paper ran as follows. A later analysis tallied some 79 million unique TCR beta chains across the 700 or so repertoires, and some 10 million of those chains were shared by two or more donors. To remove PCR and sequencing errors, raw reads were error-corrected and collapsed into unique sequences using a nearest-neighbor algorithm that merged closely related sequences. Alignment of CDR3 sequences to IMGT reference sequences was used to assign V, D and J gene segments. For a sequence to be retained, at least a six-nucleotide match to both a V gene segment and a J gene segment was required. Rearrangements were called productive when the CDR3 lacked stop codons and stayed in frame with V and J; all others were non-productive. Following IMGT convention, CDR3 was defined as the stretch from the second conserved V-encoded cysteine up to the conserved J-encoded phenylalanine. In an earlier analysis of around 570 of the donors, sequences lacking an unambiguous match to a single V gene segment were excluded. In an earlier analysis of a few hundred of the donors, V segments were called functional above 56.7% productive rearrangements and were called segregating when the between-donor standard deviation exceeded 5%. A statistical classification framework was built to diagnose cytomegalovirus status from the catalog of TCR beta chain sequences. V and J gene assignment, in a later analysis, came from comparing TCR nucleotide sequences with IMGT/GENE-DB human TR gene sequences. Using the TCRdist pipeline, a later analysis assigned CDR3 sequences along with most-parsimonious VDJ recombination scenarios. In a later analysis, each TCR beta chain was defined by its CDR3 amino acid sequence together with its V-gene family, and reads lacking a unique V-gene family were excluded. To address suspected cross-contamination and a sequencing artifact, a later analysis removed some 620 highly shared, low-generation-probability nucleotide sequences. In a later analysis, a clonal expansion index for each public chain was calculated from normalized within-repertoire ranks of inferred template counts. Generation probabilities in a later analysis came from a VDJ recombination model fitted to out-of-frame rearrangements, and those results were checked against IGoR. A later analysis scored TCR-TCR, TCR-HLA and TCR-CMV co-occurrence with hypergeometric tests, applying a repertoire-size bias correction to TCR pairs. To estimate false discovery rates, a later analysis permuted the HLA or CMV assignments 20 times. A later analysis grouped co-occurring TCRs with DBSCAN, adding TCRdist sequence similarity when clustering within HLA-allele-positive subsets. Repertoires with fewer than 30,000 or more than 120,000 public chains were left out of co-occurrence clustering, as were about five repertoires with anomalous nucleotide sharing. TCRdb carries this immuneACCESS record with in-frame sequences only. Its versions omit some clonotypes, under half of them owing to an unresolved V gene in the studies checked, with the rest unexplained. The V and J calls and clone size were taken over from that table, and D and trimming were inferred from the DNA. For this sample the table gives approximately 90,000 clones, of which approximately 80% were detected only once. The ten largest clones add up to about 3.8% of the sample.

V is clipped by 4 bases and J by 6 bases, and the sequence between their germline boundaries is 15 bases long. The CDR3, cysteine through phenylalanine, is 15 amino acids long. Only CDR3 DNA is held: 45 bases, read in frame from base 1. CDR1 and CDR2 were assigned from the germline V gene as MDHEN and SYDVKM. This receptor was obtained from a young man in good health and CMV-seronegative. The specimen sequenced was PBMCs. The chain was built from TRBV28 and TRBJ2-2; the D gene is possibly TRBD2, with 5 bases matching. DNA sequence: TGTGCCAGCAGTTCCGGGATTAGCGATTCCGGGGAGCTGTTTTTT. Its translation reads: CASSSGISDSGELFF.